Reported below is one TCR beta chain. The data belong to a study of blood T cell repertoires in COVID-19. V shed 4 bases and J 2 bases; nucleotides not matched to a gene: 8. The CDR3 runs to 16 residues. CDR1 PRHDT and CDR2 FYEKMQ come from the germline V gene (reference sequence). As originally analysed: Amplification of reference gene primers provided the estimated nucleated cell counts. Clones were sequenced by immunoSEQ multiplex PCR, and TCRdb holds only the in-frame ones, with some missing. The V and J calls and clone size are taken from that table; D and trimming were inferred from the DNA. The data hold a few hundred thousand clones, with about nine tenths observed a single time.

The rearrangement uses TRBV13 and TRBJ2-3, with TRBD1 matching 8 bases. Sequenced input: peripheral blood. The source is a young man with active or convalescent COVID-19. The chain's CDR3 is CASSSGQVINTDTQYF. The CDR3 nucleotides are TGTGCCAGCAGCTCGGGACAGGTTATCAACACAGATACGCAGTATTTT.